This TCR beta chain emerged from a study of T-cell reconstitution after alpha-beta-depleted transplantation in children. Preparation of the TCRbeta library was carried out with unique molecular identifiers. MiXCR, run by TCRdb on the PCR reads, gives a single entry per CDR3 protein. The data hold 350,000 to 400,000 distinct CDR3 sequences, with 20% observed a single time. The ends were cut back, 2 bases at V and 2 bases at J, with 9 bases in the middle. CDR3 length equals 14 residues. CDR1 is LGHNA, CDR2 YSLEER, per germline. The starting material was PBMCs from the stem cell graft donor, obtained from the stem cell graft. This TCR derives from a human donor who donated a stem cell graft to a child with acute myeloid leukemia. The J gene is TRBJ1-1, the V gene TRBV4-3, with a tentative D call TRBD1 (5 bases). The CDR3 reads CASSQYRGNTEAFF. The CDR3 DNA follows: TGCGCCAGCAGCCAATATAGGGGAAACACTGAAGCTTTCTTT.